Presented here are 10 T cell receptor beta chains from one specimen sequenced in a study of T cell clonality in common variable immunodeficiency. This table comes from immunoSEQ multiplex PCR, and its TCRdb copy is limited to in-frame clones, with some not included. The sample was found to contain some 44,000 clones, and every one recurs. The specimen sequenced was peripheral blood mononuclear cells. These receptors came from a person aged 18-70 years in good health.

This clone has ten or more counts. The sequenced part of the CDR3 DNA is TGCAGCGTTCCCGTGGAGGGAGATACG. Encoded protein: CSVPVEGDT. The whole CDR3 sequence is CSVPVEGDTQYF. The chain is built from TRBV29-1 and TRBJ2-3; maybe TRBD2 (6 bases). The CDR3 goes on 3 residues after the read ends, and that part is filled in from the germline J gene. The CDR3 extends over 12 amino acids. CDR1 is SQVTM, CDR2 ANQGSEA, per germline. V lost 5 bases to trimming and J lost 5 bases, with 11 bases between them.

This clone was found a few times. The CDR3 extends 3 residues past the end of the read, so its final part is completed from the germline J gene. This rearrangement joins TRBV5-1 to TRBJ2-6; D unclear. With 4 bases removed from V and 1 base from J, the gap between germline ends came to 3 bases. The CDR3 runs 13 residues. CDR1 is SGHRS, CDR2 YFSETQ, per germline. CDR3 bases read: TGCGCCAGCAGCCCTTCTGGGGCCAACGTC. Protein sequence: CASSPSGANV. Given in full, the CDR3 is CASSPSGANVLTF.

This clone has a count of ten or more. The CDR3 end is not reached by the read, which stops 3 residues before it; the germline J gene fills it in. This sequence joins TRBV20-1 and TRBJ2-7; 7 nucleotides line up with TRBD1. V lost 2 bases, J lost 3 bases, and 10 bases stayed unmatched. There are 15 residues in the CDR3. Looked up from germline, CDR1 is DFQATT and CDR2 is SNEGSKA (reference sequence). This CDR3 is CSARRGQSDNYEQYF. Partial CDR3 DNA: TGCAGTGCTAGAAGGGGGCAGTCGGACAACTACGAG.

This clone came up many times. The CDR3 extends 3 residues past the end of the read, so its final part is completed from the germline J gene. The J gene is TRBJ2-3, the V gene TRBV19; 8 nucleotides line up with TRBD1. Germline loops: CDR1 LNHDA, CDR2 SQIVND (reference sequence). The CDR3 length is 16 residues. Trimming cost V 7 bases and J 4 bases; bases outside gene matches: 13. The CDR3 sequence: CASNPTGGRPADTQYF. The sequenced CDR3 bases are TGTGCCAGTAACCCAACAGGGGGGCGTCCCGCAGATACG.

This clone was found many times. The read halts 3 residues ahead of the CDR3 end, with the missing end drawn from the germline J gene. The rearrangement uses TRBV19 and TRBJ1-1, with D hard to call. From germline, CDR1 is LNHDA and CDR2 SQIVND (reference sequence). Trimming stripped 4 bases from V and 2 bases from J, with 8 bases between. This CDR3 contains 13 residues. The sequenced part of the CDR3 DNA is TGTGCCAGTAGTAATGTACTAAACACTGAA. It yields the protein CASSNVLNTE. In full, the CDR3 is CASSNVLNTEAFF. The full variable domain, with the rest looked up from reference TRBV19 and TRBJ1-1, is DGGITQSPKYLFRKEGQNVTLSCEQNLNHDAMYWYRQDPGQGLRLIYYSQIVNDFQKGDIAEGYSVSREKKESFPLTVTSAQKNPTAFYLCASSNVLNTEAFFGQGTRLTVV.

This clone was detected many times. The read comes to an end 3 residues before the CDR3 does, leaving the germline J gene to fill in the end. The genes are TRBV18 and TRBJ2-3; maybe TRBD2 (6 bases). Germline-derived CDR1 and CDR2 are KGHSH and LQKENI. This CDR3 region has 15 residues. Deletions cut 3 bases from V and 6 bases from J, with 16 bases between. The part of the CDR3 DNA that was read is TGTGCCAGCTCACCGGAGGGCCTATCGCCGGATACG. Protein product: CASSPEGLSPDT. In full, the CDR3 is CASSPEGLSPDTQYF.

This clone was seen many times. The CDR3 end lies 3 residues beyond the end of the read and is filled in from the germline J gene. The genes are TRBV5-1 and TRBJ1-1; possible D gene TRBD1, 5 bases. The CDR3 loop spans 14 amino acids. V was trimmed by 6 bases and J by 4 bases, leaving 16 bases between them. Per the germline V gene, CDR1 is SGHRS and CDR2 is YFSETQ. The CDR3: CASTKTGQGTEAFF. Incomplete CDR3 DNA: TGCGCCAGCACGAAAACAGGTCAGGGCACTGAA.

This clone was detected many times. The CDR3 end is not reached by the read, which stops 3 residues before it; the germline J gene fills it in. The chain carries TRBV7-9 and TRBJ2-1, with TRBD2 matching 12 bases. V was pared by 8 bases and J by 7 bases, with 3 bases of the junction left unmatched. Germline loops: CDR1 SEHNR, CDR2 FQNEAQ (reference sequence). The CDR3 spans 13 residues. The CDR3 bases that were read are TGTGCCAGCGCACTAGCGGGGGGTAATGAG. Amino acids: CASALAGGNE. The entire CDR3 protein reads CASALAGGNEQFF.

This clone was seen repeatedly, ten times or more. Read data end 3 residues before the CDR3 end; the end is taken from the germline J gene. This sequence joins TRBV19 and TRBJ1-1, with D maybe TRBD1 (5 bases). Per germline, CDR1 LNHDA and CDR2 SQIVND (reference sequence). This CDR3 has 12 residues. The covered CDR3 bases are TGTGCCAGTAGTATACCAGGGTGGCCA. The encoded protein is CASSIPGWP. From start to end, the CDR3 is CASSIPGWPAFF.

This clone was detected ten times or more. The read ends 3 residues early relative to the CDR3; the germline J gene fills the gap. The chain employs TRBV6-1 and TRBJ1-1; the D gene is possibly TRBD1 (6 bases). Trimming pared 4 bases from V and 2 bases from J, leaving 14 bases between. Germline V gives CDR1 MNHNS, CDR2 SASEGT. The CDR3 is 15 residues long. The covered CDR3 bases are TGTGCCAGCAGTGGGGGGTACAGGGATAACACTGAA. It translates to CASSGGYRDNTE. The CDR3 reads in full as CASSGGYRDNTEAFF.